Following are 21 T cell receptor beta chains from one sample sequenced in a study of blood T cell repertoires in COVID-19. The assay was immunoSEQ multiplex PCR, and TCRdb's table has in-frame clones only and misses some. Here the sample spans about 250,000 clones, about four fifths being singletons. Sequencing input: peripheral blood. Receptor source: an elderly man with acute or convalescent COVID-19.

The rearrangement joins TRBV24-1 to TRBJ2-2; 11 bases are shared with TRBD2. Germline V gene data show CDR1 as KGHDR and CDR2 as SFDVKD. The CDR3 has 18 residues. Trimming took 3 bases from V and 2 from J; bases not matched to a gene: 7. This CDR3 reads CATSDPITSGGNTGELFF. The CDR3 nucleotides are TGTGCCACCAGTGATCCTATTACTAGCGGGGGTAACACCGGGGAGCTGTTTTTT.

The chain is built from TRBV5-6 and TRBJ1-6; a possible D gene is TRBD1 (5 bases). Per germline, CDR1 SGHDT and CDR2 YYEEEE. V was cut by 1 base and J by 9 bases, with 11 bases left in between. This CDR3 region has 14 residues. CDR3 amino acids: CASSLPGNVSPLHF. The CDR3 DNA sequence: TGTGCCAGCAGCTTGCCAGGGAATGTTTCACCCCTCCACTTT.

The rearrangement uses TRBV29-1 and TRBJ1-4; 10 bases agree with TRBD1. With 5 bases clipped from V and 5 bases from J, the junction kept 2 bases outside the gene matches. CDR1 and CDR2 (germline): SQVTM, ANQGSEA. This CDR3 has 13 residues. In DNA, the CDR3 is TGCAGCGTTTCGGGACAGGGGAATGAAAAACTGTTTTTT. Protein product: CSVSGQGNEKLFF.

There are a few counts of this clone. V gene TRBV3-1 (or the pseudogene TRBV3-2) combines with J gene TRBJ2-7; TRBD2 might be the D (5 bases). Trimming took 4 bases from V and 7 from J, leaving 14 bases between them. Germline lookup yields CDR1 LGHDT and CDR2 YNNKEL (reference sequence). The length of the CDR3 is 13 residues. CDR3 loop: CASSLGRSGEQYF. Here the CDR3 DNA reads TGTGCCAGCAGCCTTGGACGGTCGGGAGAGCAGTACTTC.

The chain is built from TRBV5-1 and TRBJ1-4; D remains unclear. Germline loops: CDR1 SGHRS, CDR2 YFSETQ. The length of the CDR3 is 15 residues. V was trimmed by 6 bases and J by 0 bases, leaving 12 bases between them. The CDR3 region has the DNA TGCGCCAGCAAGAGGAGTCTCGCAACTAATGAAAAACTGTTTTTT. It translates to CASKRSLATNEKLFF.

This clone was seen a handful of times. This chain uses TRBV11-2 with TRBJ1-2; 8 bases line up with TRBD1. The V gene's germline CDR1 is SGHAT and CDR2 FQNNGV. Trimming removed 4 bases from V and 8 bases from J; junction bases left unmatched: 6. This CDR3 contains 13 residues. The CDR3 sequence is CASSSRQGSGYTF. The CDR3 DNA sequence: TGTGCCAGCAGCTCACGACAGGGGAGCGGCTACACCTTC.

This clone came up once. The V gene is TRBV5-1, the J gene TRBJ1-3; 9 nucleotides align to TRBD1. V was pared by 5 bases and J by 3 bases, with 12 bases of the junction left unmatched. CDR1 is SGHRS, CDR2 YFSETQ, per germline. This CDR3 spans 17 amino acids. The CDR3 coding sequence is TGCGCCAGCAGTTTTCGAACCGGGACAGGGAGTGGAAACACCATATATTTT. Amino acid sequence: CASSFRTGTGSGNTIYF.

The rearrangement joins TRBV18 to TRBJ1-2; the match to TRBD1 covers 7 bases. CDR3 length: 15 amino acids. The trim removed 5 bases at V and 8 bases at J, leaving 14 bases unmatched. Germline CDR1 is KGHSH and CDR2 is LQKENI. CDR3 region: CASSEGQTALWGYTF. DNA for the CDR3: TGTGCCAGCTCAGAGGGACAGACAGCACTATGGGGCTACACCTTC.

The CDR3 DNA sequence: TGTGCCAGCAGTTCCCAGGTTTCACCCCTCCACTTT. Its translation: CASSSQVSPLHF. The J gene is TRBJ1-6, the V gene TRBV27; D remains unclear. V lost 4 bases and J 9 bases, leaving 7 bases between the germline ends. This CDR3 comprises 12 residues. In germline, CDR1 is MNHEY, CDR2 SMNVEV (reference sequence).

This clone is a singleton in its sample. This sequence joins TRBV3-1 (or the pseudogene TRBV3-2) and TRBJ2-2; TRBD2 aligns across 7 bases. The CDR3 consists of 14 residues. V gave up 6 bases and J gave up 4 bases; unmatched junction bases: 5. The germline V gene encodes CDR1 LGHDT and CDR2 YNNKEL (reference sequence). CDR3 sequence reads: CASRRGTGTGELFF. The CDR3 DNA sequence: TGTGCCAGCAGGCGGGGGACCGGCACCGGGGAGCTGTTTTTT.

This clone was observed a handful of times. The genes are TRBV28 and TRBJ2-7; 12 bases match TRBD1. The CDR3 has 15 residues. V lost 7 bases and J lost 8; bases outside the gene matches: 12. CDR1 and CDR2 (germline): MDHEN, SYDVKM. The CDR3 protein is CASNLGGQGAKQQYF. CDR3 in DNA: TGTGCCAGCAACCTGGGGGGACAGGGGGCAAAACAGCAGTACTTC.

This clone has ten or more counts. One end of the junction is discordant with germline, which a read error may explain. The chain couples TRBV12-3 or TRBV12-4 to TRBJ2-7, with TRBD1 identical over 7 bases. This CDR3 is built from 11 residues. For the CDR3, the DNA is TGTGCCAGCAGCCGTAGACAGGGATACAGCTTC. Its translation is CASSRRQGYSF.

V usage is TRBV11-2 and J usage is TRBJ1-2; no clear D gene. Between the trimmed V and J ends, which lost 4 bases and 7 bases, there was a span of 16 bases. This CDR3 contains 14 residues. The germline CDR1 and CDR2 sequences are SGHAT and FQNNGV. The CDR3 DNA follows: TGTGCCAGCAGCTCCGCCGTGAATAGTCGTGGCTACACCTTC. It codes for CASSSAVNSRGYTF.

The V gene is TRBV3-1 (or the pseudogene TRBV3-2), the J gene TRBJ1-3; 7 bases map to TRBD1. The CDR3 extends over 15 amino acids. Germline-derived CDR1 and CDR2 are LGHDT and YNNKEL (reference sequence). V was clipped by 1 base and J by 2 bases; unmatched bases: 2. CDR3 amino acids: CASSQVDRAGNTIYF. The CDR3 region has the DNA TGTGCCAGCAGCCAAGTAGACAGGGCTGGAAACACCATATATTTT.

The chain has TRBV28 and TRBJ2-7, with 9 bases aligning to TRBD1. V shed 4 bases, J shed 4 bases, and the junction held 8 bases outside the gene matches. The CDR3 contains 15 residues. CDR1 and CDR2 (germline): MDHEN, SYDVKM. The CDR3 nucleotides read TGTGCCAGCAGTTCTTACGGGACAGGGAAATACGAGCAGTACTTC. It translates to CASSSYGTGKYEQYF.

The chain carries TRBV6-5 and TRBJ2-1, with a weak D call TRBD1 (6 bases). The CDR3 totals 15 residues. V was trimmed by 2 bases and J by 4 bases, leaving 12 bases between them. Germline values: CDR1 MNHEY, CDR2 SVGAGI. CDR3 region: CASSYEAGAYNEQFF. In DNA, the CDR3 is TGTGCCAGCAGTTACGAGGCAGGGGCTTACAATGAGCAGTTCTTC.

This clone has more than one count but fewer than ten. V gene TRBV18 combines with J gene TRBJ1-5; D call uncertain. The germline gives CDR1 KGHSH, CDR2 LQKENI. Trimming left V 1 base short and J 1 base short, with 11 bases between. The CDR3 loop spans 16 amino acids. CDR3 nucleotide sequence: TGTGCCAGCTCACCACTTGATCCGGGGAGCAATCAGCCCCAGCATTTT. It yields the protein CASSPLDPGSNQPQHF.

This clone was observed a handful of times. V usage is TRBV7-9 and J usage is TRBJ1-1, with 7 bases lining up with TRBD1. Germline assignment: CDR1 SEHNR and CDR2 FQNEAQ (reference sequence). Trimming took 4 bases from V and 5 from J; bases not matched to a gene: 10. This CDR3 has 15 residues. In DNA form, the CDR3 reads TGTGCCAGCAGCTCCCGGTCGACAGGGCGAACTGAAGCTTTCTTT. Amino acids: CASSSRSTGRTEAFF.

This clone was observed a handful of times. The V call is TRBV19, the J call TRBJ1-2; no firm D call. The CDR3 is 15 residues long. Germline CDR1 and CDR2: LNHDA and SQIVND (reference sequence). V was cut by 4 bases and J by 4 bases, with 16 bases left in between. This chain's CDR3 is CASSSLRNSIYGYTF. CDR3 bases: TGTGCCAGTAGTAGCCTACGAAACAGCATCTATGGCTACACCTTC.

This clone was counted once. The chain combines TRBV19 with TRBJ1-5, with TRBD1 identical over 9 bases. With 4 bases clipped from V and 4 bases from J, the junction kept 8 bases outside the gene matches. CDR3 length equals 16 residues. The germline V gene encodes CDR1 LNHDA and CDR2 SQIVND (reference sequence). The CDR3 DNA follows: TGTGCCAGTAGTACTTCCGGGACAGGGACGAATCAGCCCCAGCATTTT. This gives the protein CASSTSGTGTNQPQHF.

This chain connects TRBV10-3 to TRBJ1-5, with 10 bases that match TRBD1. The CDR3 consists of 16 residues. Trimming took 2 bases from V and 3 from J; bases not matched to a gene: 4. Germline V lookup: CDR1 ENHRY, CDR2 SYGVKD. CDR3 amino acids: CAISEGQGVTNQPQHF. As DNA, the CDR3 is TGTGCCATCAGTGAGGGACAGGGGGTGACCAATCAGCCCCAGCATTTT.